This TCR beta chain derives from a study of beta chain features in type 1 diabetes. Germline values: CDR1 MNHEY, CDR2 SMNVEV (reference sequence). V lost 2 bases and J 0 bases, leaving 20 bases between the germline ends. This CDR3 region has 18 residues. The whole isolated RNA underwent reverse transcription, so sequencing captured expressed TCRB transcripts. Libraries were prepared by immunoSEQ multiplex PCR; TCRdb keeps only in-frame clonotypes and omits some of them. Of roughly 24,000 clones in the sample, under 75% were seen once. Study results and limitations: Type 1 diabetes patients showed fewer insertions and more deletions at VDJ junctions. It was not settled here whether HLA type affects TCRB rearrangement. Researchers cautioned that cDNA sequencing could over-represent cells with high TCR expression. All four CD4+ subsets from Type 1 diabetes patients carried moderately but significantly shorter TCRB CDR3s.

To note about this clone: The antigen remains unidentified.

The chain is built from TRBV27 and TRBJ2-7; D might be TRBD2 (5 bases). This clonotype was obtained from a man in his late teens or twenties with type 1 diabetes. What was sequenced was stem cell memory CD4+ T cells from blood. The CDR3 sequence: CASSLVGSPLYSSYEQYF. In DNA form, the CDR3 reads TGTGCCAGCAGTTTAGTAGGGAGCCCCTTATATAGCTCCTACGAGCAGTACTTC.